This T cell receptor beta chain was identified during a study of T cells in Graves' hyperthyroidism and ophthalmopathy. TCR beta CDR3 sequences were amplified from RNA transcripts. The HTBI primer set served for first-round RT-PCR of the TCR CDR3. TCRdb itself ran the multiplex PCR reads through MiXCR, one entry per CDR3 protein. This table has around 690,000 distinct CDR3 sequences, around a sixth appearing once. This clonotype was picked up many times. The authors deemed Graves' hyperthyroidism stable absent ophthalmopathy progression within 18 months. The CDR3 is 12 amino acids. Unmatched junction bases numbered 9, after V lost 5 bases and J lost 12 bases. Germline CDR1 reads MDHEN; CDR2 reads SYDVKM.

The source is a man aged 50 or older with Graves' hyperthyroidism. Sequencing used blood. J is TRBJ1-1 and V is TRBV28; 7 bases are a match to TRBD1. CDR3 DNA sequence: TGTGCCAGCAGTCTTCAGACAGGGTCGACTTTCTTT. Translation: CASSLQTGSTFF. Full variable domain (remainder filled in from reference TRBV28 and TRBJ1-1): DVKVTQSSRYLVKRTGEKVFLECVQDMDHENMFWYRQDPGLGLRLIYFSYDVKMKEKGDIPEGYSVSREKKERFSLILESASTNQTSMYLCASSLQTGSTFFGQGTRLTVV.